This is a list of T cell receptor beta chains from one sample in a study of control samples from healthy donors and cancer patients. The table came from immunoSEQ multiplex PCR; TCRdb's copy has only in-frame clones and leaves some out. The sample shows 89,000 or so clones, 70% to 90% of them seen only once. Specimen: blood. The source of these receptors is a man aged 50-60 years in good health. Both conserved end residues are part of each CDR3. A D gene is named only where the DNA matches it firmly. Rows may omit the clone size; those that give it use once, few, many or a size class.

DNA: TGTGCCAGCAGTTGGGACTGGCGTCCAGATACGCAGTATTTT
CDR3: CASSWDWRPDTQYF
D: NA
size: NA
J: TRBJ2-3
V: TRBV2

DNA: TGTGCCAGCAGTCTGACACCTCTTGGCTACACCTTC
CDR3: CASSLTPLGYTF
D: NA
size: NA
J: TRBJ1-2
V: TRBV28

DNA: TGTGCCAGCAGTTTCACAGGGAGCACTTATGGCTACACCTTC
CDR3: CASSFTGSTYGYTF
D: NA
size: NA
J: TRBJ1-2
V: TRBV28

DNA: TGTGCCAGTACCCCGGACTCCTACACAGATACGCAGTATTTT
CDR3: CASTPDSYTDTQYF
D: NA
size: few
J: TRBJ2-3
V: TRBV19

DNA: TGTGCCAGCAGCCGGGACACCGATCAGCCCCAGCATTTT
CDR3: CASSRDTDQPQHF
D: NA
size: once
J: TRBJ1-5
V: TRBV6-5

DNA: TGTGCCAGCACCTTCTTTCACAGGGTGTGGAGGGGGGGACAGTCAGATACGCAGTATTTT
CDR3: CASTFFHRVWRGGQSDTQYF
D: NA
size: NA
J: TRBJ2-3
V: TRBV28

DNA: TGCGCCAGCAGCTTGGACGGGGGGGCTGGGGCCAACGTCCTGACTTTC
CDR3: CASSLDGGAGANVLTF
D: TRBD2
size: NA
J: TRBJ2-6
V: TRBV5-1

DNA: TGTGCCAGCAGCTTGGGGACTAGCGGGAGTTCCGAGCAGTACTTC
CDR3: CASSLGTSGSSEQYF
D: TRBD2
size: NA
J: TRBJ2-7
V: TRBV11-2

DNA: TGTGCCAGCAGCCCGGAAGGGTCTCGGGGCTACACCTTC
CDR3: CASSPEGSRGYTF
D: NA
size: NA
J: TRBJ1-2
V: TRBV12-3/TRBV12-4

DNA: TGTGCCAGCTCACCACAGGGAGGTTCGAACTATGGCTACACCTTC
CDR3: CASSPQGGSNYGYTF
D: NA
size: NA
J: TRBJ1-2
V: TRBV18

DNA: TGTGCCAGCAGTCCGGACGTGAACACTGAAGCTTTCTTT
CDR3: CASSPDVNTEAFF
D: NA
size: NA
J: TRBJ1-1
V: TRBV2

DNA: TGTGCCAGCAGTCCCCCCGGGACAGTTGGCTACACCTTC
CDR3: CASSPPGTVGYTF
D: TRBD1
size: once
J: TRBJ1-2
V: TRBV28

DNA: TGTGCCAGCAGTTTGGGGACGGCAGGGTACGGAATGTTTTTT
CDR3: CASSLGTAGYGMFF
D: NA
size: NA
J: TRBJ1-4
V: TRBV28

DNA: TGTGCCAGCACCGACGGGGGGGATCAGCCCCAGCATTTT
CDR3: CASTDGGDQPQHF
D: NA
size: few
J: TRBJ1-5
V: TRBV6-6

DNA: TGTGCCAGCAGCGTATCGGGGAGCAATCAGCCCCAGCATTTT
CDR3: CASSVSGSNQPQHF
D: NA
size: NA
J: TRBJ1-5
V: TRBV9

DNA: TGTGCCAGTAGTATACGCCAGGGAGGGGGAAATGAAAAACTGTTTTTT
CDR3: CASSIRQGGGNEKLFF
D: NA
size: NA
J: TRBJ1-4
V: TRBV19

DNA: TGTGCCAGCAGGGGACAGGGAAGCACTGAAGCTTTCTTT
CDR3: CASRGQGSTEAFF
D: TRBD1
size: NA
J: TRBJ1-1
V: TRBV12-3/TRBV12-4

DNA: TGTGCCAGCAGCGTAGCGCCCGGGGCGGGTGAGCAGTACTTC
CDR3: CASSVAPGAGEQYF
D: NA
size: NA
J: TRBJ2-7
V: TRBV9

DNA: TGTGCCAGCAGTTACTCAGGGGTCACTGAAGCTTTCTTT
CDR3: CASSYSGVTEAFF
D: NA
size: NA
J: TRBJ1-1
V: TRBV6-2/TRBV6-3

DNA: TGCGCCAGCAGCCAAGATACGAAACTCAACTATGGCTACACCTTC
CDR3: CASSQDTKLNYGYTF
D: NA
size: NA
J: TRBJ1-2
V: TRBV4-3

DNA: TGCGCCAGCAGCGCGGGACAGGGGTTAGAACACACTGAAGCTTTCTTT
CDR3: CASSAGQGLEHTEAFF
D: TRBD1
size: NA
J: TRBJ1-1
V: TRBV5-1

DNA: TGTGCCAGCAGTTACGTGGGAGGGGTGGGCACTGAAGCTTTCTTT
CDR3: CASSYVGGVGTEAFF
D: NA
size: NA
J: TRBJ1-1
V: TRBV6-2/TRBV6-3

DNA: TGTGCCAGCAGCTTATTTCAGGACTTCTTGGGCCGGGCGCACGAGCAGTACTTC
CDR3: CASSLFQDFLGRAHEQYF
D: NA
size: NA
J: TRBJ2-7
V: TRBV7-9

DNA: TGTGCCAGCAGCTTATCAGCTAGCACAGATACGCAGTATTTT
CDR3: CASSLSASTDTQYF
D: NA
size: NA
J: TRBJ2-3
V: TRBV11-3